The clone carrying this T cell receptor beta chain was detected many times. What it recognizes is unknown. TCR beta VDJ and CDR3 were profiled, and genomic DNA was the template. TCRdb analysed the reads with MiXCR anew, one entry per CDR3 protein. The sample holds 200,000 to 250,000 distinct CDR3 sequences; about 59% are singletons and the top ten take 25% to 35%. The germline V gene encodes CDR1 SQVTM and CDR2 ANQGSEA. This CDR3 region has 14 residues. V lost 1 base, J lost 8 bases, and 6 bases stayed unmatched. The data are from a study of CD8+CD57+ T cells in acquired aplastic anemia. In the study overall: CD4+ and CD8+ cells, once sorted, gave DNA averaging about 3 ug. In CD4+ cells, healthy donors produced an average of approximately 11 million reads.

Overall study results and limits: Between patients and controls, some 31 CD8+ CDR3 sequences were found in common.

This TCR derives from a human donor in good health. The chain links TRBV29-1 to TRBJ2-1; 9 bases fit TRBD1. The specimen sequenced was sorted CD4+, CD8+, or CD8+CD57+ T cells (not recorded which) from PBMCs. CDR3 in amino acids: CSVEVLDRGYEQFF. In nucleotides, the CDR3 is TGCAGCGTTGAAGTGTTGGACAGGGGTTATGAGCAGTTCTTC.